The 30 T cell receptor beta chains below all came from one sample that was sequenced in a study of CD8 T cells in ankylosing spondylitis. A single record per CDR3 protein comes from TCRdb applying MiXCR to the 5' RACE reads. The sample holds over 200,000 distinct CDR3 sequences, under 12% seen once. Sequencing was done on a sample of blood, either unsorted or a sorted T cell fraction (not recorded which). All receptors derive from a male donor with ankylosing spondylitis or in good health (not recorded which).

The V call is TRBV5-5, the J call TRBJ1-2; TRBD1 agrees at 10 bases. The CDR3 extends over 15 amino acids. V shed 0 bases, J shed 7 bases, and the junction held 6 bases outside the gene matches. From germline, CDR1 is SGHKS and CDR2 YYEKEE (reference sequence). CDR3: CASSLAGQGVFGYTF. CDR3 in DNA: TGTGCCAGCAGCTTGGCAGGACAGGGGGTATTTGGCTACACCTTC.

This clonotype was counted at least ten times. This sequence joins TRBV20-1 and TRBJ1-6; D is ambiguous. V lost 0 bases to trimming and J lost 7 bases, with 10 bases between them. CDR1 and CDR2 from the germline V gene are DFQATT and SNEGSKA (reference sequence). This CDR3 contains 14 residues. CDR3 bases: TGCAGTGCTAGAGAGCGGGGAAGGAATTCACCCCTCCACTTT. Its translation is CSARERGRNSPLHF.

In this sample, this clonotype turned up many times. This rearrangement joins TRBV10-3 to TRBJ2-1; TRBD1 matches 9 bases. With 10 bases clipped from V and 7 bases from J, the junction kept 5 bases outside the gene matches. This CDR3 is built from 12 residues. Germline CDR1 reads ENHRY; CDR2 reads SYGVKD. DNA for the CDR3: TGTGCCACCGGGACAGGGCGAAATGAGCAGTTCTTC. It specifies CATGTGRNEQFF.

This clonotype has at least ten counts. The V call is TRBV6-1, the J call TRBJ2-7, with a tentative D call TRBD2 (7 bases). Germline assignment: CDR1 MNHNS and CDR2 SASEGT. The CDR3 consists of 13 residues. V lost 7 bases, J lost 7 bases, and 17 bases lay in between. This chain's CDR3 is CASNAGALTEQYF. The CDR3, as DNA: TGTGCCAGCAACGCGGGGGCTTTGACGGAGCAGTACTTC.

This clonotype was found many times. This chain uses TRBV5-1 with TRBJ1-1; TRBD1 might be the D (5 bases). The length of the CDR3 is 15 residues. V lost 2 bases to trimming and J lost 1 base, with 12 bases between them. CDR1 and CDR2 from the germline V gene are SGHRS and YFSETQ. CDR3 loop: CASSFLGAWNTEAFF. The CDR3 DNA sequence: TGCGCCAGCAGCTTCTTAGGGGCTTGGAACACTGAAGCTTTCTTT.

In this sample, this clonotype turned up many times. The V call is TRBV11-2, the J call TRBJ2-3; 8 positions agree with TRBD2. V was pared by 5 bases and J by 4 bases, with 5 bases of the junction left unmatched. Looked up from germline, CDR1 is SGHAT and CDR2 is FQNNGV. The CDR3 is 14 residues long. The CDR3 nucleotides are TGTGCCAGCAGCCGTAGCGGGGTCGCAGATACGCAGTATTTT. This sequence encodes CASSRSGVADTQYF.

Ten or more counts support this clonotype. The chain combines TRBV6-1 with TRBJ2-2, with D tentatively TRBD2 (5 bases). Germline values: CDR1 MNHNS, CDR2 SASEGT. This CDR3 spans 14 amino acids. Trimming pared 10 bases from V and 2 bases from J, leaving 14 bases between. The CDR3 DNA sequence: TGTGCCACCAGGCCAGCGGATAACACCGGGGAGCTGTTTTTT. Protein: CATRPADNTGELFF.

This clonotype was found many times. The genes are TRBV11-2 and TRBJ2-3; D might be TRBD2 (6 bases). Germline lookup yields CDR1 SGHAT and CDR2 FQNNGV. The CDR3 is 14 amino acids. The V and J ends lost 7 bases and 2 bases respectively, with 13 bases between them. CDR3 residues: CASTLRGTTDTQYF. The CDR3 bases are TGTGCCAGCACCCTTCGGGGGACCACAGATACGCAGTATTTT.

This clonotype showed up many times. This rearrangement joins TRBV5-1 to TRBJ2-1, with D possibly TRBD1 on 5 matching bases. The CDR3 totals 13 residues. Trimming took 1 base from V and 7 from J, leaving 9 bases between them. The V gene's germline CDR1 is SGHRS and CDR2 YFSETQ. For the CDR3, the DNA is TGCGCCAGCAGCTTGTTGGCAGGGAATGAGCAGTTCTTC. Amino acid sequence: CASSLLAGNEQFF.

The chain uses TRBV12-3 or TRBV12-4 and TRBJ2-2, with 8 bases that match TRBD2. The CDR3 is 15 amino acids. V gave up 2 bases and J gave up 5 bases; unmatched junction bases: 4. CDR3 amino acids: CASSLFSGETGELFF. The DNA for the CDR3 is TGTGCCAGCAGTTTATTTAGCGGGGAAACCGGGGAGCTGTTTTTT.

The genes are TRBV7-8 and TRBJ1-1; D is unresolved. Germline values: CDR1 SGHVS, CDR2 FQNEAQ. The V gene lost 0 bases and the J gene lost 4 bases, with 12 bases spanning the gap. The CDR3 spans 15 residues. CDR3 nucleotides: TGTGCCAGCAGCTTAGCTATAGGGCGGGGCACTGAAGCTTTCTTT. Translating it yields CASSLAIGRGTEAFF.

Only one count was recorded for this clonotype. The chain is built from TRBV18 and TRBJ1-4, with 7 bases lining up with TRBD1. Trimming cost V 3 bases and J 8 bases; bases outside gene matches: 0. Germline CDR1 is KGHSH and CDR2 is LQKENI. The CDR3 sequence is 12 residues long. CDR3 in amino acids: CASSPGQEKLFF. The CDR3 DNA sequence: TGTGCCAGCTCACCGGGACAGGAAAAACTGTTTTTT.

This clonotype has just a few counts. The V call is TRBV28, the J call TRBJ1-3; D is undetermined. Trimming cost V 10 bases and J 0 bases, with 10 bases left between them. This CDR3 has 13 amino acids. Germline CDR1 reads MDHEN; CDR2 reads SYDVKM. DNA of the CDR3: TGTGCCACGGGAAGGTTCTCTGGAAACACCATATATTTT. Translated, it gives CATGRFSGNTIYF.

CDR3: CASSSNGGPYNEQFF. The CDR3 DNA reads TGTGCCAGCAGCTCGAACGGGGGGCCCTACAATGAGCAGTTCTTC. This chain links TRBV7-2 with TRBJ2-1, with D perhaps matching TRBD2 (7 bases). Germline CDR1 and CDR2: SGHTA and FQGNSA. This CDR3 has 15 amino acids. V was clipped by 4 bases and J by 2 bases, with 12 bases between them.

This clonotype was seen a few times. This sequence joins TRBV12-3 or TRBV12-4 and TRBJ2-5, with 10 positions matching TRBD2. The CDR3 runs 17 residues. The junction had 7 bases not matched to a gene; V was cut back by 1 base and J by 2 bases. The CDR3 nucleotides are TGTGCCAGCAGTTTAGGTGGCCAGCGGGGGGGTCAAGAGACCCAGTACTTC. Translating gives CASSLGGQRGGQETQYF.

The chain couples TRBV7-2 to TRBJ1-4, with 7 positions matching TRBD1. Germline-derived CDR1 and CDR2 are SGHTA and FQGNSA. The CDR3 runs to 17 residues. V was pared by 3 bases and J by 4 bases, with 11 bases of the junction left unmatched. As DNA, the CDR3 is TGTGCCAGCAGCTTCCCCCTGGAGACAGGGAATAATGAAAAACTGTTTTTT. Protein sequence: CASSFPLETGNNEKLFF. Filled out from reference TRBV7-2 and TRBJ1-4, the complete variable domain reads GAGVSQSPSNKVTEKGKDVELRCDPISGHTALYWYRQSLGQGLEFLIYFQGNSAPDKSGLPSDRFSAERTGGSVSTLTIQRTQQEDSAVYLCASSFPLETGNNEKLFFGSGTQLSVL.

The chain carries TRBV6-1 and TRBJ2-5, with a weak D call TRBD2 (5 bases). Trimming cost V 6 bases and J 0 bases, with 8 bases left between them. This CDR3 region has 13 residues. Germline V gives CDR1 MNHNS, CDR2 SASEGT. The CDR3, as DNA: TGTGCCAGCAGCTTGGACTACCAAGAGACCCAGTACTTC. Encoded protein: CASSLDYQETQYF.

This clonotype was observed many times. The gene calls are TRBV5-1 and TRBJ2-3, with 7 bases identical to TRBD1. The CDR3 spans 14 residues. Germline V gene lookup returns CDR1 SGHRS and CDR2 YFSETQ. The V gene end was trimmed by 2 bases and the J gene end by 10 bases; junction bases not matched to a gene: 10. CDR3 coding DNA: TGCGCCAGCAGCTTTTCCTCGGACAGGACCCCGCAGTATTTT. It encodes CASSFSSDRTPQYF. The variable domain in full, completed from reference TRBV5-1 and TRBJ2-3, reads KAGVTQTPRYLIKTRGQQVTLSCSPISGHRSVSWYQQTPGQGLQFLFEYFSETQRNKGNFPGRFSGRQFSNSRSEMNVSTLELGDSALYLCASSFSSDRTPQYFGPGTRLTVL.

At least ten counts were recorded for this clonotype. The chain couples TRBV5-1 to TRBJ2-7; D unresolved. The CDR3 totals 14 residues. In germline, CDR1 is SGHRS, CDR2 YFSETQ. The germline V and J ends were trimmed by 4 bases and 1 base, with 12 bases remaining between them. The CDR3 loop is CASSNAGSSYEQYF. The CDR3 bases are TGCGCCAGCAGCAACGCCGGGTCGTCCTACGAGCAGTACTTC.

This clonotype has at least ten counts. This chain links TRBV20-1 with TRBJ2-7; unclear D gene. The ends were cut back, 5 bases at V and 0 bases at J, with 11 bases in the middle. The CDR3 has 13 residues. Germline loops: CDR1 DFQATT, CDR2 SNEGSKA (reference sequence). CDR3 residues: CSAEDGSSYEQYF. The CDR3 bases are TGCAGTGCTGAGGACGGAAGCTCCTACGAGCAGTACTTC.

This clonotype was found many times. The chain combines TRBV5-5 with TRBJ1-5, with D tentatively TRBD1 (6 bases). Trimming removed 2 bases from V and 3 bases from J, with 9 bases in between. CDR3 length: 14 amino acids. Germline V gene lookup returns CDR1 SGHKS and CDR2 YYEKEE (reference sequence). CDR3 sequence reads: CASSLWDINQPQHF. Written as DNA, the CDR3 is TGTGCCAGCAGCTTATGGGACATCAATCAGCCCCAGCATTTT.

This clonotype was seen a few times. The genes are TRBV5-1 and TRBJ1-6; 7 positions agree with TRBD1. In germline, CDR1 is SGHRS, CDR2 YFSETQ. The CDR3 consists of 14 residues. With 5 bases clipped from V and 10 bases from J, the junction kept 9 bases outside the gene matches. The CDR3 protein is CASSPAGDSSPLHF. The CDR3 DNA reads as TGCGCCAGCAGTCCGGCAGGGGACAGCTCACCCCTCCACTTT.

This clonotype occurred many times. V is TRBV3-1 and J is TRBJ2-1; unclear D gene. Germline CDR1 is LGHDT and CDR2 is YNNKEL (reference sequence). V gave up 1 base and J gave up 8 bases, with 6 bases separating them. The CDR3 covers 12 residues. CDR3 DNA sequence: TGTGCCAGCAGCCAAGCCCGGGATGAGCAGTTCTTC. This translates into CASSQARDEQFF.

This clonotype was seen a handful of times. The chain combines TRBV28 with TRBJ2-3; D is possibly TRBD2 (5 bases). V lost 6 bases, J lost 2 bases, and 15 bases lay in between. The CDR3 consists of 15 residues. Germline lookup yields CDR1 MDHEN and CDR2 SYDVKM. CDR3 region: CASSSPRTLTDTQYF. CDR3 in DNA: TGTGCCAGCAGCTCCCCCAGGACTCTCACAGATACGCAGTATTTT.

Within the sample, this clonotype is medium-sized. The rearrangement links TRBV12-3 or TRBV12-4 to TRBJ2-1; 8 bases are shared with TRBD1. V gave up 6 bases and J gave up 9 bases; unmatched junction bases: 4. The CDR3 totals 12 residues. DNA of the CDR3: TGTGCCAGCAGAACAGGGGGGAGTGAGCAGTTCTTC. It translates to CASRTGGSEQFF.

CDR3 sequence (DNA): TGTGCCAGCAGCCAAGATGCGGGACAGGGGCACTACGAGCAGTACTTC. Its protein is CASSQDAGQGHYEQYF. The rearrangement links TRBV14 to TRBJ2-7; TRBD1 agrees at 10 bases. With 0 bases clipped from V and 3 bases from J, the junction kept 5 bases outside the gene matches. The CDR3 totals 16 residues. The germline gives CDR1 SGHDN, CDR2 FVKESK.

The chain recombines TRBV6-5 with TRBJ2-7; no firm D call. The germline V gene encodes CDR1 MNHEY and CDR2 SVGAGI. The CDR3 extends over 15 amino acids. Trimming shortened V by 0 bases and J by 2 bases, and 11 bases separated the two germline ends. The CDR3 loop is CASSYSLSPTYEQYF. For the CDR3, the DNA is TGTGCCAGCAGTTACTCGCTTAGCCCGACCTACGAGCAGTACTTC.

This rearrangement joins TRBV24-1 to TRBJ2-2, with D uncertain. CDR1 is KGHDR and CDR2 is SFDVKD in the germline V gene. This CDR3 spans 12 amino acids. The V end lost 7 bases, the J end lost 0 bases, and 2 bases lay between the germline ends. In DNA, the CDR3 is TGTGCCACCAGGTCGAACACCGGGGAGCTGTTTTTT. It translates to CATRSNTGELFF.

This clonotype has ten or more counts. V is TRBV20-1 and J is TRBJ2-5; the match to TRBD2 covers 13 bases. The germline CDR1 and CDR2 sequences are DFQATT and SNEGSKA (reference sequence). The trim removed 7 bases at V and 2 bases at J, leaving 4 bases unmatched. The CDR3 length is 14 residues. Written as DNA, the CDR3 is TGCAGTGAAAAGGGACTAGCGGGGCAAGAGACCCAGTACTTC. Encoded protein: CSEKGLAGQETQYF.

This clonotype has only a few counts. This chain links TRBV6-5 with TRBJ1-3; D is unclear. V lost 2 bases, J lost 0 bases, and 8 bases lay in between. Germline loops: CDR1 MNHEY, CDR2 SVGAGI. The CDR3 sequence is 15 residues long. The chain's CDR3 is CASSYPRVSGNTIYF. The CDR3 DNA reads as TGTGCCAGCAGTTACCCGAGGGTCTCTGGAAACACCATATATTTT.